The present entry profiles one T cell receptor beta chain with its context. This clonotype turned up a few times. Its specific antigen is unknown. No base quality values were provided; no much bigger clone lies one nucleotide off. This sample is part of a study of T-cell reconstitution after alpha-beta-depleted transplantation in children (dated by TCRdb to between 2015 and 2016). Study-wide context: Using TCR repertoire profiling, the study quantitatively followed how T-cell immune reconstitution unfolded in children after TCRalphabeta/CD19-depleted allogeneic hematopoietic cell transplantation. On the study overall, not on this receptor specifically: In some patients, the high TCRbeta diversity seen at day 60 was put down to recipient T cells and intrathymic progenitors that had survived conditioning. Apparently early alphabetaT-cell count recovery about two months after transplant reportedly relied on only several hundred rapidly expanded clones derived from non-depleted graft cells. Over the following months the frequencies of hyperexpanded clones went down, and after one year T-cell counts and TCRbeta diversity were mostly credited to newly produced T cells.

The sample's time point label, decoded: day 60 (about 2 months) after transplantation. The treatment or condition label for this specimen denotes: allogeneic hematopoietic cell transplantation with graft depleted of TCRalphabeta T cells and CD19 B cells. Transplant recipients were children who received TCRalphabeta/CD19-depleted allogeneic hematopoietic cell grafts. Libraries were prepared through PCR. The reads were generated on an Illumina HiSeq 2500. Molecular barcoding was employed in the preparation of TCR libraries, with unique molecular identifiers being used to normalize TCRbeta repertoire quantification. The raw public reads went through TCRdb reprocessing: fastp at Q25, MiXCR clone calling, in-frame beta chains kept. A single entry per CDR3 protein holds the most common genes and DNA from its merged rows. The table for this sample lists about 100,000 distinct CDR3 sequences; under 7% of them were counted only once. The top ten constitute around 5.6% of the sample.

The receptor comes from a female patient aged 2-10 years who had a stem cell transplant for Fanconi anemia, so the T cells may come from the graft donor. The sample consisted of PBMCs, mostly from graft donor cells, taken 60 days after TCRalphabeta/CD19-depleted stem cell transplant.

CDR3 loop: CSVMTGYTEAFF. The nucleotide sequence reads TGCAGCGTGATGACAGGGTACACTGAAGCTTTCTTT. This chain is built from TRBV29-1 and TRBJ1-1; the junction holds 7 bases that match TRBD1. Ends trimmed: V by 6 bases, J by 3 bases; bases unmatched to a gene: 4. The CDR3, cysteine through phenylalanine, is 12 amino acids long. Only CDR3 DNA is held: 36 bases, read in frame from base 1. As encoded in the germline V gene, CDR1 is SQVTM while CDR2 is ANQGSEA.